This entry is about one TCR beta chain. The antigen this receptor binds is unknown. Qualities for individual bases were not recorded, and no much larger clone is one base off. The donors belonged to the validation cohort of over a hundred subjects, which was separate from the approximately 700-subject first cohort. The data originate from a study of cytomegalovirus exposure and HLA in healthy donors (dated by TCRdb to about 2017). With regard to the full study: A later analysis indicated that the 100 to 150 validation repertoires were generated on the platform also employed for the 666 repertoires of the first cohort. The aim of the study was to test whether cataloging public T cell receptors could identify signatures of past pathogen exposure. Along with the approximately 650-subject first cohort, a separate validation cohort of over a hundred different subjects was used. To predict cytomegalovirus infection status, the study combined high-throughput TCR immunosequencing, statistical association of individual TCRs with disease status, and machine learning. Summary of the overall study and its limitations: The authors suggested that the approach could potentially be extended to other disease states and immunological phenotypes. Subsequent analysis determined that TCRs grouped into clusters in the first cohort also showed a tendency toward co-occurrence across the 120 validation repertoires, and 94% of cluster scores exceeded 0. A later analysis had no HLA typing for the validation cohort, so co-occurrence there was scored across all 120 or so repertoires. Cytomegalovirus status was reported to be diagnosed by the classifier with high specificity and sensitivity in both the original and validation cohorts. Most TCR sequences were seen in very few donors, while some public TCRs were found in many individuals. In the study, approximately 160 TCR beta chains were listed as associated with cytomegalovirus. In vitro tests confirmed that three of the cytomegalovirus-associated TCR beta chains recognize cytomegalovirus antigens.

After removal of 5 bases from V and 3 bases from J, the junction retains 3 bases not matched to a gene. The CDR3 contains 14 residues, cysteine and phenylalanine counted. Of the read, only the CDR3 DNA is kept; its 42 bases are in frame from base 1. As encoded in the germline V gene (reference sequence), CDR1 is LNHDA while CDR2 is SQIVND. The library was obtained by the immunoSEQ multiplex PCR assay. The authors' analysis ran thus. A statistical classification framework was built to diagnose cytomegalovirus status from the catalog of TCR beta chain sequences. TCRdb took over this immuneACCESS table, retaining in-frame rearrangements with V and J assigned. Such tables are incomplete; in checked studies, under half of the missing clones stem from an unresolved V gene, and the remainder is unexplained. V and J calls and clone size are copied from that table; D and trimming were computed from the DNA. In all, the sample holds about 240,000 clones, and approximately 86% of those were seen once. Together, the top ten hold less than 1.5% of the sample.

The TCR was taken from a woman aged 25 to 39 in good health and CMV-seropositive. The V and J segments used are TRBV19 and TRBJ2-7; 11 central bases correspond to TRBD1. Sequenced sample: PBMCs. The sequenced DNA is TGTGCCAGTAGTCCCGGGACAGGGGGCTACGAGCAGTACTTC. Translated, this gives CASSPGTGGYEQYF.